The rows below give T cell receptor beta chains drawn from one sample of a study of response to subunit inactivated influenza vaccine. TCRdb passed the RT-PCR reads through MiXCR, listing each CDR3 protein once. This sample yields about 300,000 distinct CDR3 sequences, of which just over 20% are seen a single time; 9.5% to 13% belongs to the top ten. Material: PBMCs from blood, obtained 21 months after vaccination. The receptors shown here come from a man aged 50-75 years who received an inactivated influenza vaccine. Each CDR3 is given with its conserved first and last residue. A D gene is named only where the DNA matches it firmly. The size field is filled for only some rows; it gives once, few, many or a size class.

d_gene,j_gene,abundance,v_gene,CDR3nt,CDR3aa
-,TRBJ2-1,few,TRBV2,TGTGCCAGCTCAAATCTAGCGAGTGAGCAGTTCTTC,CASSNLASEQFF
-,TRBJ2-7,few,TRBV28,TGTGCCAGCAGTTTAGGCCGGGCAACCTACGAGCAGTACTTC,CASSLGRATYEQYF
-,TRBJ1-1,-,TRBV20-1,TGCAGTGCTAGAGATACAGCGAACAGTGAAGCTTTCTTT,CSARDTANSEAFF
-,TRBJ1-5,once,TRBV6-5,TGTGCCAGCAGTTACAAGGGTCCTTATCAGCCCCAGCATTTT,CASSYKGPYQPQHF
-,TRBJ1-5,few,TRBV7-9,TGTGCCAGCAGCGGATACAGGGATGGCAATCAGCCCCAGCATTTT,CASSGYRDGNQPQHF
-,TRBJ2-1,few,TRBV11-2,TGTGCCAGCAGCTTAGGACAGCTCTCCTACAATGAGCAGTTCTTC,CASSLGQLSYNEQFF
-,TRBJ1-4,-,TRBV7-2,TGTGCCAGCAGCTTGTCCCAAAGAAATGAAGAACTGTTTTTT,CASSLSQRNEELFF
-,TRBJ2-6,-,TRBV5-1,TGCGCCACAGGACTCTCTGGGGCCAACGTCCTGACTTTC,CATGLSGANVLTF
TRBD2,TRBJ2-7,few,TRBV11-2,TGTGCCAGCAGACATCTAGCGGGGGAGCACTACGAGCAGTACTTC,CASRHLAGEHYEQYF
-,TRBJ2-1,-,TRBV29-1,TGCAGCGGGTCCCGGGACCTACAAGACAATGAGCAGTTCTTC,CSGSRDLQDNEQFF
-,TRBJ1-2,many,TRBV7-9,TGTGCCAGCTCCCGGGGATCTGGAGGCTACACCTTC,CASSRGSGGYTF
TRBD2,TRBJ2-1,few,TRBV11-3,TGTGCCAGCAGCTCTAGCGGGAAAGGGAATGAGCAGTTCTTC,CASSSSGKGNEQFF
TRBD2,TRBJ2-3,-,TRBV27,TGTGCCAGCAACGAACTCGGGACTAGCGGAACAGATACGCAGTATTTT,CASNELGTSGTDTQYF
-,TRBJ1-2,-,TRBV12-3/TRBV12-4,TGTGCCAGCAACCCGCGGCAGTCTAACTATGGCTACACCTTC,CASNPRQSNYGYTF
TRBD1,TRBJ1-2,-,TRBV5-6,TGTGCCAGCAGCTCGGACAGGGGGACTGGCTACACCTTC,CASSSDRGTGYTF
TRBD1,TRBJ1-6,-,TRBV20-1,TGCAGTGCTATAGAAACAGGGGGCAAGAGTTCACCCCTCCACTTT,CSAIETGGKSSPLHF
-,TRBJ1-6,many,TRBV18,TGTGCCAGCTCACCAGAGGGATATAATTCACCCCTCCACTTT,CASSPEGYNSPLHF
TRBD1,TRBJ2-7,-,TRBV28,TGTGCCAGCAGTATCCCAAGGACAGGGGGCTTATCGGAGCAGTACTTC,CASSIPRTGGLSEQYF